These T cell receptor beta chains were read from a single sample in a study of CD4 T cells in relation to SARS-CoV-2 and coronaviruses. For these TCRs, the target antigens are not known. The data were produced by immunoSEQ multiplex PCR, yet TCRdb's version contains in-frame clones alone and is incomplete. The sample contains about 18,000 clones, approximately 80% of which appear only once. Source material: CD4+ T cells from PBMCs, cultured in vitro. The origin of the receptors is a human donor in good health. Both conserved end residues are part of each CDR3. Clone size appears in some rows only: once, few, many, or a class for an expanded clone.

size	V	CDR3
-	TRBV5-4	CASSVGLSDTQYF
-	TRBV27	CASTVAGGSRGEQFF
-	TRBV2	CASSDTNRGNEQFF
once	TRBV5-5	CASADSGDTQYF
-	TRBV3-1/TRBV3-2	CASSAAGTGGLNEQFF
few	TRBV27	CASSLVIQVKNTEAFF
-	TRBV2	CASSAIYLAGGPEETQYF
few	TRBV30	CAWTRGLSGLAEGYEQYF
-	TRBV2	CASSGRDTEAFF
-	TRBV5-1	CASSLDGTSYTF
-	TRBV27	CASSSLGQNTEAFF
-	TRBV7-3	CASSWGPSGGYTF
few	TRBV3-1/TRBV3-2	CASRLDNEQFF
few	TRBV28	CASSFGSPLHF
few	TRBV10-3	CAVRGEGFYNSPLHF